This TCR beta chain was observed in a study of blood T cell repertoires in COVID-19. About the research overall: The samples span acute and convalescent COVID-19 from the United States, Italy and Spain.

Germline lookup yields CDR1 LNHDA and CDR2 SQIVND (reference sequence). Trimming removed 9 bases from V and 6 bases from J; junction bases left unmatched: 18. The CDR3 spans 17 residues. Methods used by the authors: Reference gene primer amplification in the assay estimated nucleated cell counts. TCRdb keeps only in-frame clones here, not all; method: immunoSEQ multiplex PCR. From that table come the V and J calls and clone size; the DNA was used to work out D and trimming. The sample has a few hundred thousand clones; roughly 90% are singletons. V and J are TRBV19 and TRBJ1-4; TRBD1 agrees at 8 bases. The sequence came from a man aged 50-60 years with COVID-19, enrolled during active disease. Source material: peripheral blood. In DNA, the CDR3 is TGTGCCAGAAATCTGACAGGGGTAGCATTACAGGATGAAAAACTGTTTTTT. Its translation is CARNLTGVALQDEKLFF.